Described below is a single T cell receptor beta chain sequence and its context. Additional DNA sequences in this sample encode the identical CDR3. These data come from a study of beta chain features in type 1 diabetes. All of the isolated RNA was reverse transcribed, so expressed TCRB transcripts were sequenced. Profiling relied on immunoSEQ multiplex PCR, and the TCRdb table lists in-frame clones only, not all of them. The profile covers some 99,000 clones, with 30% to 40% appearing a single time and 0.06% to 0.075% taken by the ten largest. The CDR3 runs to 14 residues. Germline loops: CDR1 SGDLS, CDR2 YYNGEE. V lost 0 bases and J lost 7, with 14 bases in between.

The chain recombines TRBV9 with TRBJ2-7; a possible D gene is TRBD2 (5 bases). The receptor comes from a woman aged 18-30 years in good health. The sample taken for sequencing was stem cell memory CD4+ T cells from blood. CDR3 loop: CASSVASGPGEQYF. DNA of the CDR3: TGTGCCAGCAGCGTAGCATCCGGCCCGGGGGAGCAGTACTTC.